This T cell receptor beta chain appears in the sequencing data of a study of tumor-infiltrating lymphocytes in localized non-small cell lung cancer. Study-wide background: Some samples were collected after neoadjuvant chemotherapy; smokers, never-smokers and several histologies were included. Resected tumor was paired with non-adjacent uninvolved lung from the same patient.

Trimming cost V 4 bases and J 0 bases, with 13 bases left between them. This CDR3 has 15 residues. Germline V gives CDR1 LNHDA, CDR2 SQIVND (reference sequence). Of note for this clone: Its specificity is unknown.

The repertoire was sequenced with immunoSEQ multiplex PCR; TCRdb's copy has only in-frame clones and lacks some. Of 15,000 to 20,000 clones in the sample, roughly 76% were seen once. Whole-study results and caveats: Compared with uninvolved lung, tumors showed higher T cell infiltration by TCRbeta sequencing.

The TCR originated in a human donor with non-small cell lung cancer. The chain recombines TRBV19 with TRBJ2-7, with a tentative D call TRBD1 (6 bases). The sample consisted of lung tumor tissue. The CDR3 sequence is CASSNRQESSYEQYF. The DNA for the CDR3 is TGTGCCAGTAGTAACCGACAGGAGAGCTCCTACGAGCAGTACTTC.